The 29 T cell receptor delta chains listed next were all sequenced from one sample in a study of γδ T cells in repeated Plasmodium falciparum infection. TCRdb applied CATT to the multiplex PCR reads for clone calling. The sample holds 55,000 to 70,000 delta-chain clones, over 1.5% seen once. Gammadelta T cells were flow-sorted from PBMC into Vgamma9/Vdelta2+ and Vdelta2-negative populations for bulk analysis. Sequencing input: gamma-delta T cells from blood. These receptors all stem from a pool of human donors (malaria-infected and uninfected, not separated).

This clone was seen at least ten times. The translation of this DNA and the TCRdb protein of a much larger clone differ at residue 13, probably owing to a read error; the protein shown here is translated from the DNA. J is TRDJ1 and V is TRDV1; 9 bases map to TRDD2. The CDR3 length is 18 residues. Losses at the gene ends were 9 bases for V and 4 bases for J; bases not matched to a gene: 21. Looked up from germline, CDR1 is TSWWSYY and CDR2 is QGS. The CDR3 sequence: CALPSYRRDTGSDDKLIF. CDR3 nucleotide sequence: TGTGCTCTCCCTTCCTACCGACGGGATACAGGCTCAGACGATAAACTCATCTTT.

This clone was seen ten or more times. TCRdb shows a much larger clone's protein in place of this DNA's translation, and the two differ at residue 11, likely through a read error; the protein shown is translated from the DNA. The V gene is TRDV1, the J gene TRDJ1, with unresolved D. The CDR3 sequence is 19 residues long. The V end lost 4 bases, the J end lost 5 bases, and 29 bases lay between the germline ends. Germline CDR1 is TSWWSYY and CDR2 is QGS. CDR3: CALGVTNYLLALQQDKLIF. The CDR3 bases are TGTGCTCTTGGGGTTACGAACTATCTCCTGGCATTACAACAAGATAAACTCATCTTT.

This clone was seen only a few times. A far larger clone is one base from this, pointing to a likely read error. In the same sample, other DNA sequences code for this CDR3. With the J gene uncalled, the V gene is TRDV2; TRDD3, the table's D call, was not compared with the DNA. This CDR3 comprises 17 residues. Germline loops: CDR1 GEAIGNYY, CDR2 EKD. For the CDR3, the DNA is TGTGCCTGTGACACTCTGAGTACTCTGGGGGACACCGATAAACTCATCTTC. Protein sequence: CACDTLSTLGDTDKLIF.

This clone has more than one count but fewer than ten. TCRdb shows a much larger clone's protein in place of this DNA's translation, and the two differ at residue 7, likely through a read error; the protein shown is translated from the DNA. The J gene is TRDJ2, the V gene TRDV1; 9 nucleotides align to TRDD3. This CDR3 is built from 24 residues. Per germline, CDR1 TSWWSYY and CDR2 QGS. Trimming removed 0 bases from V and 2 bases from J; junction bases left unmatched: 25. In nucleotides, the CDR3 is TGTGCTCTTGGGGAACTTTCTCATGAACTTACCAACCGGGGGATACAAAAGTTGACAGCACAACTCTTCTTT. Its protein product is CALGELSHELTNRGIQKLTAQLFF.

Concerning this clone: It differs at one base from a far larger clone, so likely a read error. Other DNA sequences within the sample encode an identical CDR3. V usage is TRDV3 and J usage is TRDJ1; D unresolved. The CDR3 runs 13 residues. Germline V gene lookup returns CDR1 TVYSNPD and CDR2 GDNSRS (reference sequence). The CDR3 bases are TGTGCCTCCCCAGGCGAGGGAGACGATAAGCTCATCTTT. It codes for CASPGEGDDKLIF. The full variable domain, completed using reference TRDV3 and TRDJ1, is CDKVTQSSPDQTVASGSEVVLLCTYDTVYSNPDLFWYRIRPDYSFQFVFYGDNSRSEGADFTQGRFSVKHILTQKAFHLVISPVRTEDSATYYCASPGEGDDKLIFGKGTRVTVEP.

This clone was seen many times. TCRdb assigns this DNA the protein of a much larger clone, which departs from its translation at residue 21; this likely reflects a read error, and the protein shown comes from translating the DNA. V gene TRDV1 combines with J gene TRDJ1; 10 bases are shared with TRDD3. The CDR3 runs to 23 residues. Germline CDR1 is TSWWSYY and CDR2 is QGS. The CDR3 DNA follows: TGTGCTCTTGGGGAACGGTATCCTACAGGAGGGTGGGGGATACCCCCCTACACCGATAAACCCATCTTT. Its protein is CALGERYPTGGWGIPPYTDKPIF.

Comment on this clone: TCRdb's entry gives the protein of a much larger clone, which mismatches this DNA's translation at residue 15, likely from a read error; the protein reported here is translated from the DNA. The DNA of the CDR3 is TGTGCTCTTGGGGAACGGCTTCCTCCCCCAACCATTATAGAGCTCGATAAACTCATCTTT. This gives the protein CALGERLPPPTIIELDKLIF. The gene calls are TRDV1 and TRDJ1, with D possibly being TRDD2 (6 bases). The J gene, left out of TCRdb, was set here by checking the DNA against germline. The CDR3 length is 20 residues. Germline V CDR1 and CDR2: TSWWSYY, QGS. V was shortened by 1 base and J by 4 bases, with 28 bases between the two germline ends.

Points on this clone: For this DNA, TCRdb reports the protein of a much larger clone, which diverges at residues 4 and 5, most likely from a read error; the protein presented here is translated directly from the DNA. The chain recombines TRDV1 with TRDJ2, with D perhaps being TRDD1 or TRDD3 (5 bases each). Trimming removed 8 bases from V and 4 bases from J, with 35 bases in between. Germline V gene lookup returns CDR1 TSWWSYY and CDR2 QGS. This CDR3 comprises 21 residues. CDR3 residues: CALWGESYHEMGKGETAQLFF. For the CDR3, the DNA is TGTGCTCTTTGGGGAGAGTCGTACCATGAAATGGGCAAAGGGGAGACAGCACAACTCTTCTTT.

In this sample, this clone is medium-sized. Other nucleotide sequences in the sample specify the same CDR3. V usage is TRDV1 and J usage is TRDJ1, with 9 bases fitting TRDD3. CDR3 length equals 19 residues. V lost 7 bases, J lost 9 bases, and 27 bases stayed unmatched. Germline assignment: CDR1 TSWWSYY and CDR2 QGS. CDR3 sequence reads: CALVPTPSEGIREIRELIF. The CDR3 DNA reads TGTGCTCTTGTCCCGACCCCCTCAGAGGGGATACGCGAGATCCGGGAACTCATCTTT.

This clone was counted many times. The protein TCRdb gives is from a much larger clone and does not agree with this DNA's translation at residue 7, likely a read error; the protein shown here comes from the DNA. The V and J genes are TRDV2 and TRDJ1, with D perhaps TRDD3 (6 bases). Trimming left V 1 base short and J 1 base short, with 27 bases between. The CDR3 runs 20 residues. From germline, CDR1 is GEAIGNYY and CDR2 EKD. As DNA, the CDR3 is TGTGCCTGTGACACTCTTAAAGTACTGGGTGGGCCGGTCATCACCGATAAACTCATCTTT. This gives the protein CACDTLKVLGGPVITDKLIF.

This clone was found a few times. It is likely a read error: a sequence one base away is far more abundant. Other nucleotide sequences in the sample specify the same CDR3. The V call is TRDV1, the J call TRDJ1; D gene uncertain. Germline matching of the DNA provided the J gene here, since TCRdb leaves it blank. Germline loops: CDR1 TSWWSYY, CDR2 QGS. Trimming took 0 bases from V and 5 from J, leaving 34 bases between them. CDR3 size: 22 residues. The CDR3 is CALGELYRAALFSLTLKDKLIF. CDR3 nucleotides: TGTGCTCTTGGGGAACTCTACCGAGCGGCGTTGTTCTCCTTAACCCTCAAGGATAAACTCATCTTT.

In its sample, this clone was seen a few times. Given a far larger clone just one base away, this is likely a sequencing read error. The same CDR3 is also encoded by other DNA sequences in this sample. The J gene is TRDJ2, the V gene TRDV1; 13 bases fit TRDD3. Matching the DNA to germline supplied the J gene, which TCRdb does not give. The germline CDR1 and CDR2 sequences are TSWWSYY and QGS. The CDR3 loop spans 25 amino acids. Trimming took 0 bases from V and 4 from J; bases not matched to a gene: 26. CDR3 coding DNA: TGTGCTCTTGGGGAACTGGAGCTGTTCCTACGTCCTTACTGGGGGATACGCTCGGGGACAGCACAACTCTTCTTT. Translation gives CALGELELFLRPYWGIRSGTAQLFF.

There are many counts of this clone. A far bigger clonotype differs at one base, so this is likely a read error. The sample holds other DNA sequences that translate to the same CDR3. The chain joins TRDV1 to TRDJ1; 13 bases are a match to TRDD3. Germline-derived CDR1 and CDR2 are TSWWSYY and QGS. The CDR3 sequence is 19 residues long. The CDR3 DNA is TGTGCACTCAATCACAAGGCAAACTGGGGGATACGGCCCACCGATAAACTCATCTTT. This gives the protein CALNHKANWGIRPTDKLIF.

In its sample, this clone was seen a few times. TCRdb attributes to this sequence the protein of a much larger clone, which differs from the DNA translation at residue 20; a read error is likely, and the protein displayed is translated from the DNA. V is TRDV1 and J is TRDJ1; 13 bases fit TRDD3. There are 21 residues in the CDR3. Looked up from germline, CDR1 is TSWWSYY and CDR2 is QGS. In nucleotides, the CDR3 is TGTGCTCTTGGGATACAACCTTCCTACTGGGGGATACGCTGGATCACCGATAAACTCACCTTT. Amino acid sequence: CALGIQPSYWGIRWITDKLTF.

This clone was found a few times. The protein given by TCRdb reflects a much larger clone and differs at residue 20 from this DNA's translation, likely from a read error; the protein shown is the DNA's translation. The same CDR3 arises from other DNA sequences in this sample as well. This rearrangement joins TRDV1 to TRDJ1; TRDD3 matches at 7 bases. The germline gives CDR1 TSWWSYY, CDR2 QGS. CDR3 length: 23 residues. The CDR3 DNA reads as TGTGCTCTTGGGGAAACTTCGGTTCTAGGGAGACTGGGGATTACTACGTACACCGATGAACTCATCTTC. Translated, it gives CALGETSVLGRLGITTYTDELIF.

In this sample, this clone turned up a few times. The protein held in TCRdb is that of a much larger clone and does not match this DNA's translation at residue 10, likely because of a read error; the protein shown is translated from the DNA. The rearrangement uses TRDV1 and TRDJ1, with 10 nucleotides matching TRDD3. In the absence of a J gene in TCRdb, the DNA was matched to germline to assign it here. CDR3 length: 23 residues. The germline gives CDR1 TSWWSYY, CDR2 QGS. Germline trimming cut 5 bases from V and 0 bases from J; bases unmatched to any gene: 27. DNA of the CDR3: TGTGCTCTTGGGAAACCCTCTTCCTACGGGGGATACGCCACACTCGGGTACACCGATAAACTCATCTTT. Its protein is CALGKPSSYGGYATLGYTDKLIF.

This clone was found a few times. For this DNA, TCRdb reports the protein of a much larger clone, which diverges at residue 16, most likely from a read error; the protein presented here is translated directly from the DNA. This sequence joins TRDV1 and TRDJ1, with 9 bases fitting TRDD3. TCRdb records no J gene; here it was assigned by comparing the DNA to germline. J lost 7 bases, V lost 4 bases, and 28 bases had no gene match. Looked up from germline, CDR1 is TSWWSYY and CDR2 is QGS. The CDR3 loop spans 21 amino acids. CDR3 in amino acids: CALGGCSYPSVILGDGLKLIF. In DNA, the CDR3 is TGTGCTCTTGGGGGCTGTTCCTACCCGTCCGTGATACTGGGGGACGGGCTTAAACTCATCTTT.

On this clone itself: TCRdb attributes to this sequence the protein of a much larger clone, which differs from the DNA translation at residue 9; a read error is likely, and the protein displayed is translated from the DNA. The genes are TRDV1 and TRDJ1; D gene uncertain. Assignment of the J gene here rests on matching the DNA to germline, because TCRdb gives none. Trimming left V 2 bases short and J 9 bases short, with 10 bases between. CDR3 size: 12 residues. Germline V lookup: CDR1 TSWWSYY, CDR2 QGS. The CDR3 sequence is CALGELRYELIF. The CDR3 nucleotides are TGTGCTCTTGGGGAATTGCGGTATGAACTCATCTTT.

About this clone: This DNA's translation differs at residue 8 from TCRdb's protein, which comes from a much larger clone; a read error is likely, and the protein shown is translated from the DNA. The chain joins TRDV1 to TRDJ1, with a possible D match to TRDD2 (5 bases). TCRdb is silent on the J gene; assignment here came from matching the DNA to germline. CDR1 and CDR2 (germline): TSWWSYY, QGS. The CDR3 covers 16 residues. V was trimmed by 0 bases and J by 0 bases, leaving 11 bases between them. The CDR3 DNA reads as TGTGCTCTTGGGGAACTGCCCCTACCGTACACCGATAAACTCATCTTT. Protein sequence: CALGELPLPYTDKLIF.

This clone has more than one count but fewer than ten. This DNA's translation differs at residue 4 from TCRdb's protein, which comes from a much larger clone; a read error is likely, and the protein shown is translated from the DNA. The rearrangement joins TRDV1 to TRDJ1, with TRDD3 matching 8 bases. Germline CDR1 is TSWWSYY and CDR2 is QGS. CDR3 length equals 21 residues. CDR3 loop: CALRDGYRQGYGFYLTDKLIF. The CDR3 region has the DNA TGTGCTCTTAGGGATGGTTATAGACAGGGATACGGTTTTTATTTGACCGATAAACTCATCTTT.

For this clone: TCRdb pairs this DNA with a much larger clone's protein that differs at residue 8, likely a read error; the protein shown was translated from the DNA. The chain is built from TRDV2 and TRDJ1, with 8 bases aligning to TRDD3. Since TCRdb gives no J gene, matching the DNA to germline was used here to assign it. The CDR3 length is 17 residues. Germline V CDR1 and CDR2: GEAIGNYY, EKD. V lost 5 bases, J lost 0 bases, and 13 bases stayed unmatched. The CDR3 DNA is TGTGCCTGTGGTTTACTGGGGGGTTACTTGTACACCGATAAACTCATCTTT. It translates to CACGLLGGYLYTDKLIF.

This clone was observed many times. This chain uses TRDV1 with TRDJ1; no definite D call. There are 20 residues in the CDR3. Between the trimmed V and J ends, which lost 0 bases and 0 bases, there was a span of 23 bases. Germline V gene lookup returns CDR1 TSWWSYY and CDR2 QGS. The CDR3 coding sequence is TGTGCTCTTGGGGAACTGGTCCTTAGGCGGGGTGGCCCGTACACCGATAAACTCATCTTT. Translating it yields CALGELVLRRGGPYTDKLIF.

As to this clone: One base away lies a much larger clone, so this may be a sequencing read error. The V call is TRDV1, the J call TRDJ1; 12 nucleotides line up with TRDD3. TCRdb offers no J gene call, so here the DNA was matched to germline to obtain one. The CDR3 loop spans 25 amino acids. The germline V gene has CDR1 TSWWSYY and CDR2 QGS. The CDR3 reads CALGERRFLPSVIPYWGIPSDKLIF. The CDR3 DNA is TGCGCTCTTGGGGAACGTCGTTTCCTTCCTTCTGTCATTCCGTACTGGGGGATACCTTCTGATAAACTCATCTTT.

This clone was recorded a few times. The likely explanation is a read error, given a far larger clone one base away. Other DNA variants within this sample encode the same CDR3. The V gene is TRDV1, the J gene TRDJ1; 10 positions match TRDD3. Per the germline V gene, CDR1 is TSWWSYY and CDR2 is QGS. J gave up 5 bases and V 5 bases, and 35 bases lay outside the gene matches. The CDR3 covers 24 residues. The CDR3 spells CALGILLGAFPRTGGFGSTDKLIF. CDR3 sequence (DNA): TGTGCTCTTGGGATTCTTCTAGGGGCCTTTCCTAGGACTGGGGGATTTGGAAGCACTGATAAACTCATCTTT.

This clone showed up just a few times. This likely traces to a read error, being one base from a far larger clone. Other DNA sequences in this specimen translate into the identical CDR3. V and J are TRDV1 and TRDJ1; the D is unclear. TCRdb records no J gene; here it was assigned by comparing the DNA to germline. This CDR3 contains 20 residues. Germline loops: CDR1 TSWWSYY, CDR2 QGS. V lost 0 bases and J 3 bases, leaving 26 bases between the germline ends. CDR3 in DNA: TGTGCTCTTGGGGAACTAGGGCCTTATGGCAATGGCCACCAAGCCGATAAACTCATCTTT. As protein: CALGELGPYGNGHQADKLIF.

Note on this clone: A far larger clone is one nucleotide away, so this likely arose from a read error. Other DNA sequences from this sample encode an identical CDR3 as well. This chain links TRDV1 with TRDJ1, with 7 positions matching TRDD3. This CDR3 is built from 18 residues. Germline V gene lookup returns CDR1 TSWWSYY and CDR2 QGS. The CDR3 region is CALGSGGPWGLHTDKLIF. The CDR3 nucleotides read TGTGCCCTTGGGAGCGGAGGACCCTGGGGGTTGCACACCGATAAACTCATCTTT.

The sample holds many counts of this clone. This DNA translates differently at residue 9 from the TCRdb protein, which is that of a much larger clone; a read error is likely, and the protein shown is the DNA's own translation. The J gene is TRDJ1, the V gene TRDV2; 9 bases align to TRDD3. The CDR3 has 15 residues. V trimming: 4 bases; J trimming: 0 bases; junction bases outside the gene matches: 5. In germline, CDR1 is GEAIGNYY, CDR2 EKD. The CDR3 DNA sequence: TGTGCCTGTGAGCCTCTGGGGGATCACACCGATAAACTCATCTTT. Translation gives CACEPLGDHTDKLIF.

This clone has at least ten counts. TCRdb pairs this DNA with a much larger clone's protein that differs at residue 15, likely a read error; the protein shown was translated from the DNA. The V and J genes are TRDV1 and TRDJ1; D is unresolved. CDR1 and CDR2 from the germline V gene are TSWWSYY and QGS. This CDR3 spans 18 amino acids. The chain's CDR3 is CALGDRRSCTPIIDELIF. DNA of the CDR3: TGTGCTCTTGGGGATCGGAGGAGCTGTACACCTATAATCGATGAACTCATCTTT.

This clone was detected ten times or more. The TCRdb protein comes from a much larger clone and disagrees with this DNA's translation at residue 16, likely due to a read error; the protein given here is derived from the DNA. The rearrangement links TRDV1 to TRDJ1; 7 nucleotides align to TRDD3. This CDR3 contains 23 residues. Losses at the gene ends were 2 bases for V and 0 bases for J; bases not matched to a gene: 27. Germline CDR1 and CDR2: TSWWSYY and QGS. CDR3 sequence reads: CALGETSVLGRLGITAYTDKLIF. The DNA of the CDR3 is TGTGCTCTTGGGGAAACTTCGGTTCTAGGGAGACTGGGGATTACTGCGTACACCGATAAACTCATCTTT.